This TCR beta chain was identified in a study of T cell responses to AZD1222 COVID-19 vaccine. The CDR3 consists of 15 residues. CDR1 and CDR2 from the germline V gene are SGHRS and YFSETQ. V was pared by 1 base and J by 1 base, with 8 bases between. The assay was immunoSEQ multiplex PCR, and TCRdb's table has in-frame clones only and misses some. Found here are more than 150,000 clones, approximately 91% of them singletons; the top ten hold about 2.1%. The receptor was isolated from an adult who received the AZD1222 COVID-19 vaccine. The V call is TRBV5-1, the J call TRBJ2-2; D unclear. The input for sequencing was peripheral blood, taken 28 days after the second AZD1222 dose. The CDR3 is CASSLPDKNTGELFF. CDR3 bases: TGCGCCAGCAGCTTGCCAGATAAGAACACCGGGGAGCTGTTTTTT.